Below are 9 T cell receptor beta chains sequenced from a single sample in a study of T cells after yellow fever vaccination. TCRdb re-analysed the 5' RACE reads in MiXCR, keeping a single row per CDR3 protein. The sample has hundreds of thousands of distinct CDR3 sequences, about 5.2% seen once. The starting material was CD4+ T cells sorted from PBMCs, obtained on the day of the yellow fever booster vaccination. These receptors all stem from a man aged 18 to 30 who received the YFV17D yellow fever vaccine.

The V and J genes are TRBV5-4 and TRBJ1-6; 7 bases are shared with TRBD1. Germline V gene sequence: CDR1 SGHNT, CDR2 YYREEE (reference sequence). This CDR3 spans 15 amino acids. Losses at the gene ends were 3 bases for V and 9 bases for J; bases not matched to a gene: 9. The CDR3 spells CASSSKQGPSSPLHF. Written as DNA, the CDR3 is TGTGCCAGCAGCTCTAAACAGGGGCCCAGTTCACCCCTCCACTTT.

V usage is TRBV4-1 and J usage is TRBJ2-1; 12 bases line up with TRBD2. This CDR3 is 19 amino acids long. After removal of 1 base from V and 0 bases from J, the junction contained 7 bases not matched to a gene. CDR1 is MGHRA and CDR2 is YSYEKL in the germline V gene. The CDR3 DNA follows: TGCGCCAGCAGCCAAGGGACTAGCGGGGTGGGGAGCTCCTACAATGAGCAGTTCTTC. As protein: CASSQGTSGVGSSYNEQFF.

This chain links TRBV27 with TRBJ1-1, with 9 positions matching TRBD1. Germline CDR1 is MNHEY and CDR2 is SMNVEV (reference sequence). Unmatched junction bases numbered 11, after V lost 5 bases and J lost 1 base. This CDR3 has 17 residues. This CDR3 is CASSPRQGGGRNTEAFF. In nucleotides, the CDR3 is TGTGCCAGCAGTCCCCGACAGGGGGGAGGCCGGAACACTGAAGCTTTCTTT.

This clonotype was seen a few times. As DNA, the CDR3 is TGCGCCAGCAGCCCGGGGGGAAGCCACGAGACCCAGTACTTC. Protein sequence: CASSPGGSHETQYF. The chain joins TRBV10-1 to TRBJ2-5, with 7 bases identical to TRBD2. J was trimmed by 5 bases and V by 6 bases; bases with no gene match: 9. Germline lookup yields CDR1 WNHNN and CDR2 SYGVQD (reference sequence). The CDR3 spans 14 residues.

This clonotype occurred many times. This sequence joins TRBV29-1 and TRBJ2-7, with D possibly matching TRBD2 (6 bases). The CDR3 loop spans 14 amino acids. Germline V lookup: CDR1 SQVTM, CDR2 ANQGSEA. V was pared by 4 bases and J by 0 bases, with 13 bases between. CDR3 loop: CSVGNGGHSYEQYF. DNA for the CDR3: TGCAGCGTTGGGAACGGGGGTCACTCCTACGAGCAGTACTTC.

In this sample, this clonotype turned up many times. The V and J genes are TRBV10-3 and TRBJ2-3; D is uncertain. Trimming removed 0 bases from V and 2 bases from J, with 9 bases in between. Germline V gene sequence: CDR1 ENHRY, CDR2 SYGVKD. CDR3 length equals 15 residues. This chain's CDR3 is CAISESVAYTDTQYF. CDR3 bases: TGTGCCATCAGTGAGTCTGTCGCATACACAGATACGCAGTATTTT.

This clonotype was counted between two and nine times. This sequence joins TRBV9 and TRBJ2-5; maybe TRBD1 (6 bases). The CDR3 is made up of 15 amino acids. V was cut by 2 bases and J by 1 base, with 12 bases left in between. Germline values: CDR1 SGDLS, CDR2 YYNGEE. The DNA of the CDR3 is TGTGCCAGCAGCGTGACAGGACATCTCCAAGAGACCCAGTACTTC. Translated: CASSVTGHLQETQYF.

There are many counts of this clonotype. The chain couples TRBV2 to TRBJ1-2; D perhaps matches TRBD1 (5 bases). Per the germline V gene, CDR1 is SNHLY and CDR2 is FYNNEI. CDR3 length: 14 residues. Trimming took off 5 bases at V and 0 bases at J, with 10 bases between the two ends. The CDR3 region has the DNA TGTGCCAGCAGTCGCGACAGAGCTAACTATGGCTACACCTTC. Protein sequence: CASSRDRANYGYTF.

In this sample, this clonotype turned up a few times. This chain links TRBV7-3 with TRBJ1-6; unclear D gene. The CDR3 length is 16 residues. The V end was cut by 1 base, the J end by 9 bases, with 16 bases between. Per the germline V gene, CDR1 is SGHTA and CDR2 is FQGTGA. CDR3 region: CASSLKAPPDGSPLHF. The CDR3 nucleotides are TGTGCCAGCAGCTTAAAGGCACCGCCGGACGGTTCACCCCTCCACTTT.